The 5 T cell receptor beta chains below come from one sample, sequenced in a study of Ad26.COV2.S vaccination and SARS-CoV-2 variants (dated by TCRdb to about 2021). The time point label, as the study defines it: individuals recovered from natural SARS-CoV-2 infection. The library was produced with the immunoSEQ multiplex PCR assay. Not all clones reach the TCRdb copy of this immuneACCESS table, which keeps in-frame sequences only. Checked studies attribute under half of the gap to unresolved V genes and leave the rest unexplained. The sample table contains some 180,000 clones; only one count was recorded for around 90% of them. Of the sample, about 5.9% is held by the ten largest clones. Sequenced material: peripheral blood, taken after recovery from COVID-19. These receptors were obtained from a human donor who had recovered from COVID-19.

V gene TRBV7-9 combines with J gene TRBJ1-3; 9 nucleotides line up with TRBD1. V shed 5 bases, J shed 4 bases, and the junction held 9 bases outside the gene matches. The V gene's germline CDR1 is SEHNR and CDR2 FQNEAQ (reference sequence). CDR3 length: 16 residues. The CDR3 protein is CASSPRTGGLGNTIYF. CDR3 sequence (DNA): TGTGCCAGCAGCCCACGTACAGGGGGCCTCGGAAACACCATATATTTT.

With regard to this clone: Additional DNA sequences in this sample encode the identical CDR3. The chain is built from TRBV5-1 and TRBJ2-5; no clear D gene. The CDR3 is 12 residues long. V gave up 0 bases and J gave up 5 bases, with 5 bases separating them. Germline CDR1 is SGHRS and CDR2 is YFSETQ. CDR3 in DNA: TGCGCCAGCAGCTTGGATGGGGAGACCCAGTACTTC. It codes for CASSLDGETQYF.

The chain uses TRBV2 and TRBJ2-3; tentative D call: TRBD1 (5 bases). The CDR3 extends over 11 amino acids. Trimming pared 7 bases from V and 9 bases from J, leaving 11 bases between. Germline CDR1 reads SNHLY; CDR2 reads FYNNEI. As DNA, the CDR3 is TGTGCCAGCACCCCGTCAGGGACGCAGTATTTT. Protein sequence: CASTPSGTQYF.

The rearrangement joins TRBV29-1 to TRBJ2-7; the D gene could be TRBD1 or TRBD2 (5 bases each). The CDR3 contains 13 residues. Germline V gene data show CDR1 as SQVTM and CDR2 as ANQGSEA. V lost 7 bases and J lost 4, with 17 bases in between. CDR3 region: CSAQRGVGYEQYF. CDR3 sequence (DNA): TGCAGCGCCCAGAGAGGGGTCGGTTACGAGCAGTACTTC.

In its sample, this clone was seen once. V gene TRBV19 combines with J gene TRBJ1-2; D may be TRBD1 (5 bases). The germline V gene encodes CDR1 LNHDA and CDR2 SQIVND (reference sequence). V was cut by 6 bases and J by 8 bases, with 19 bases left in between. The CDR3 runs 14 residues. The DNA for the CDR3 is TGTGCCAGTAGATCGGGGGAGGGAGTAGGCGGCTACACCTTC. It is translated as CASRSGEGVGGYTF.